This passage covers 31 T cell receptor beta chains from one sample sequenced in a study of blood T cell repertoires in COVID-19. Repertoires were generated with immunoSEQ multiplex PCR, while TCRdb's copy carries only in-frame clones and drops some. Counted here are more than 80,000 clones, 70% to 90% occurring once; the ten biggest clones make up about 16%. Sequencing was carried out using peripheral blood. Receptors originate from a woman aged 60-75 years with COVID-19, enrolled during active disease.

The V gene is TRBV10-3, the J gene TRBJ2-1, with 7 bases lining up with TRBD2. Germline trimming cut 11 bases from V and 2 bases from J; bases unmatched to any gene: 6. The CDR3 has 13 amino acids. In germline, CDR1 is ENHRY, CDR2 SYGVKD. CDR3 coding DNA: TGTGCCGCCGGAGGACTAGCCTACAATGAGCAGTTCTTC. Protein product: CAAGGLAYNEQFF.

V usage is TRBV3-1 (or the pseudogene TRBV3-2) and J usage is TRBJ2-6, with 8 positions matching TRBD1. After removal of 3 bases from V and 0 bases from J, the junction contained 4 bases not matched to a gene. This CDR3 is 17 amino acids long. Germline CDR1 reads LGHDT; CDR2 reads YNNKEL (reference sequence). The CDR3 is CASSQTQGGSGANVLTF. The CDR3 region has the DNA TGTGCCAGCAGCCAGACACAGGGGGGCTCTGGGGCCAACGTCCTGACTTTC.

The chain uses TRBV28 and TRBJ2-2; 8 positions agree with TRBD2. In germline, CDR1 is MDHEN, CDR2 SYDVKM. The CDR3 runs to 15 residues. Germline trimming cut 5 bases from V and 5 bases from J; bases unmatched to any gene: 7. The CDR3 sequence is CASSPGGARTGELFF. Written as DNA, the CDR3 is TGTGCCAGCAGTCCCGGGGGGGCCCGAACCGGGGAGCTGTTTTTT.

The gene calls are TRBV7-9 and TRBJ1-2, with D perhaps matching TRBD1 (6 bases). This CDR3 region has 13 residues. Germline CDR1 reads SEHNR; CDR2 reads FQNEAQ (reference sequence). V dropped 3 bases and J dropped 4 bases, with 9 bases sitting between them. The CDR3 protein is CASSLTGSYGYTF. The CDR3 bases are TGTGCCAGCAGCTTGACAGGTTCCTATGGCTACACCTTC.

The CDR3 protein is CASSPGQGIKYGYTF. The CDR3 DNA is TGTGCCAGCTCACCAGGGCAGGGGATTAAGTATGGCTACACCTTC. The chain couples TRBV18 to TRBJ1-2; weak D call: TRBD1 (6 bases). The germline V gene encodes CDR1 KGHSH and CDR2 LQKENI. Trimming stripped 2 bases from V and 5 bases from J, with 15 bases between. The CDR3 covers 15 residues.

The rearrangement uses TRBV29-1 and TRBJ2-1, with TRBD2 matching 10 bases. Germline trimming cut 6 bases from V and 7 bases from J; bases unmatched to any gene: 9. Germline-derived CDR1 and CDR2 are SQVTM and ANQGSEA. CDR3 length: 14 amino acids. The CDR3 loop is CSVDSGGARNEQFF. CDR3 in DNA: TGCAGCGTGGACAGCGGGGGGGCCCGGAATGAGCAGTTCTTC.

The chain uses TRBV19 and TRBJ2-7; 9 bases map to TRBD1. V lost 7 bases to trimming and J lost 3 bases; unmatched junction nucleotides: 7. The CDR3 loop spans 14 amino acids. CDR1 and CDR2 (germline): LNHDA, SQIVND (reference sequence). The CDR3 sequence is CASTPQGASYEQYF. The CDR3 DNA sequence: TGTGCCAGTACCCCACAGGGGGCGAGCTACGAGCAGTACTTC.

The V call is TRBV5-4, the J call TRBJ2-1; TRBD2 matches 11 bases. From germline, CDR1 is SGHNT and CDR2 YYREEE (reference sequence). Trimming at V came to 0 bases and at J to 6 bases, leaving 8 bases not matched to a gene. The CDR3 length is 17 residues. Written as DNA, the CDR3 is TGTGCCAGCAGCTTGGGGACTAGCGGGTATAGGGTCAATGAGCAGTTCTTC. This gives the protein CASSLGTSGYRVNEQFF. Full variable domain (outside the CDR3, taken from reference TRBV5-4 and TRBJ2-1): ETGVTQSPTHLIKTRGQQVTLRCSSQSGHNTVSWYQQALGQGPQFIFQYYREEENGRGNFPPRFSGLQFPNYSSELNVNALELDDSALYLCASSLGTSGYRVNEQFFGPGTRLTVL.

The V call is TRBV18, the J call TRBJ2-5; 7 bases match TRBD1. There are 15 residues in the CDR3. V lost 0 bases, J lost 1 base, and 2 bases stayed unmatched. Germline V gives CDR1 KGHSH, CDR2 LQKENI. This CDR3 is CASSPPGTAQETQYF. The CDR3 DNA sequence: TGTGCCAGCTCACCACCTGGGACAGCCCAAGAGACCCAGTACTTC.

V gene TRBV30 combines with J gene TRBJ2-7; D is undetermined. V lost 3 bases and J lost 3, with 12 bases in between. Per the germline V gene, CDR1 is GTSNPN and CDR2 is SVGIG (reference sequence). The length of the CDR3 is 13 residues. In DNA, the CDR3 is TGTGCCTGGAGCTCCGGGTTCGGCTACGAGCAGTACTTC. Encoded protein: CAWSSGFGYEQYF.

The chain employs TRBV24-1 and TRBJ1-4, with 7 bases fitting TRBD1. The J segment lost 10 bases and the V segment lost 7 bases, leaving 8 bases of the junction unmatched. Germline values: CDR1 KGHDR, CDR2 SFDVKD. The CDR3 totals 13 residues. CDR3 sequence reads: CATSDRVVGKLFF. The CDR3 region has the DNA TGTGCCACCAGCGACAGGGTAGTGGGAAAACTGTTTTTT.

This chain uses TRBV11-2 with TRBJ1-5, with TRBD1 as a possible D gene (5 bases). Trimming pared 1 base from V and 6 bases from J, leaving 13 bases between. The CDR3 sequence is 15 residues long. Germline assignment: CDR1 SGHAT and CDR2 FQNNGV. Written as DNA, the CDR3 is TGTGCCAGCAGCTTAGGAGGGACGGGGGGTCAGCCCCAGCATTTT. It is translated as CASSLGGTGGQPQHF.

The V and J genes are TRBV6-5 and TRBJ1-2; D might be TRBD1 (5 bases). The CDR3 runs 13 residues. V gave up 5 bases and J gave up 6 bases, with 13 bases separating them. CDR1 and CDR2 (germline): MNHEY, SVGAGI. CDR3 protein: CASSRGWRNGYTF. CDR3 DNA: TGTGCCAGCAGTCGGGGGTGGAGAAATGGCTACACCTTC.

This sequence joins TRBV5-3 and TRBJ1-2; D unclear. TRBV5-3 is designated an ORF whose function remains uncertain. Trimming cost V 5 bases and J 5 bases, with 4 bases left between them. CDR3 length equals 10 residues. The CDR3 loop is CARRRYGYTF. The CDR3 nucleotides are TGTGCCAGAAGACGGTATGGCTACACCTTC.

The count of this clone is one. V gene TRBV14 combines with J gene TRBJ1-2; the D gene is possibly TRBD1 (6 bases). Trimming removed 0 bases at V and 8 bases at J, with 16 bases between. Germline V lookup: CDR1 SGHDN, CDR2 FVKESK. CDR3 length: 15 amino acids. In nucleotides, the CDR3 is TGTGCCAGCAGCCAAGATTCAGGACAGAACCGCGGCTACACCTTC. The encoded protein is CASSQDSGQNRGYTF.

The rearrangement links TRBV3-1 (or the pseudogene TRBV3-2) to TRBJ2-7; weak D call: TRBD1 (5 bases). Germline assignment: CDR1 LGHDT and CDR2 YNNKEL (reference sequence). CDR3 length: 14 amino acids. V dropped 1 base and J dropped 6 bases, with 13 bases sitting between them. The CDR3 DNA follows: TGTGCCAGCAGCCAAGGGGTAGACAGATCCGAGCAGTACTTC. This gives the protein CASSQGVDRSEQYF.

This sequence joins TRBV10-3 and TRBJ1-6, with D perhaps TRBD1 (6 bases). The V gene lost 4 bases and the J gene lost 7 bases, with 11 bases spanning the gap. This CDR3 spans 14 amino acids. The germline gives CDR1 ENHRY, CDR2 SYGVKD. The CDR3 is CAISAPGQNSPLHF. For the CDR3, the DNA is TGTGCCATCAGTGCACCCGGACAGAATTCACCCCTCCACTTT.

J is TRBJ2-3 and V is TRBV5-1, with no clear D. V lost 2 bases to trimming and J lost 0 bases, with 4 bases between them. The germline V gene encodes CDR1 SGHRS and CDR2 YFSETQ. The CDR3 loop spans 13 amino acids. The CDR3 DNA reads TGCGCCAGCAGCTTTGGCAGCACAGATACGCAGTATTTT. It is translated as CASSFGSTDTQYF.

The gene calls are TRBV29-1 and TRBJ1-2, with D unclear. Germline CDR1 and CDR2: SQVTM and ANQGSEA. Trimming shortened V by 4 bases and J by 6 bases, and 12 bases separated the two germline ends. The CDR3 runs 12 residues. The CDR3 DNA sequence: TGCAGCGTTGGGGCCTTGGTCGATGGCTACACCTTC. Residues: CSVGALVDGYTF.

A few counts support this clone. This sequence joins TRBV7-3 and TRBJ2-1; 7 nucleotides agree with TRBD2. Trimming cost V 5 bases and J 3 bases; bases outside gene matches: 4. CDR3 length: 14 residues. The germline V gene has CDR1 SGHTA and CDR2 FQGTGA. The CDR3 region is CASSPSGGYNEQFF. DNA for the CDR3: TGTGCCAGCAGCCCTAGCGGAGGCTACAATGAGCAGTTCTTC.

The chain links TRBV18 to TRBJ2-7; TRBD2 might be the D (6 bases). With 3 bases removed from V and 3 bases from J, the gap between germline ends came to 18 bases. The CDR3 extends over 16 amino acids. Germline CDR1 reads KGHSH; CDR2 reads LQKENI. The CDR3 is CASSPFGGVKLYEQYF. DNA for the CDR3: TGTGCCAGCTCACCTTTTGGCGGGGTAAAGCTCTACGAGCAGTACTTC.

This clone was picked up a small number of times. The rearrangement joins TRBV28 to TRBJ2-7, with 7 nucleotides matching TRBD2. CDR1 and CDR2 (germline): MDHEN, SYDVKM. This CDR3 has 14 residues. The V gene end was trimmed by 3 bases and the J gene end by 4 bases; junction bases not matched to a gene: 6. CDR3 nucleotide sequence: TGTGCCAGCAGTTTGTCTAGCGGCGCTTACGAGCAGTACTTC. This translates into CASSLSSGAYEQYF.

This chain uses TRBV5-6 with TRBJ1-4, with 11 bases that match TRBD1. From germline, CDR1 is SGHDT and CDR2 YYEEEE. With V trimmed by 1 base and J by 1 base, 6 bases remained unmatched. The CDR3 contains 18 residues. The CDR3 DNA reads as TGTGCCAGCAGCTTGCGGACAGGGGGCGCTGGAACTAATGAAAAACTGTTTTTT. This gives the protein CASSLRTGGAGTNEKLFF.

The sample holds a few counts of this clone. This chain uses TRBV6-4 with TRBJ1-5; 7 bases agree with TRBD1. V lost 6 bases and J lost 6; bases outside the gene matches: 17. Per the germline V gene, CDR1 is MRHNA and CDR2 is SNTAGT. This CDR3 comprises 17 residues. The CDR3 region has the DNA TGTGCCAGCAGCCGCCTCATCACAGGGGAATGGGGTCAGCCCCAGCATTTT. It codes for CASSRLITGEWGQPQHF.

Regarding this clone: This may come from a read error, since a much larger clone is one base off. The genes are TRBV4-1 and TRBJ2-7, with 9 bases identical to TRBD2. CDR1 and CDR2 from the germline V gene are MGHRA and YSYEKL. The CDR3 consists of 14 residues. V dropped 5 bases and J dropped 3; count of bases not matched to a gene: 5. The CDR3 DNA reads as TGCGCCAGCAGCTCTAGCGGGGAGCACTACGAGCAGTACTTC. It is translated as CASSSSGEHYEQYF.

J is TRBJ2-1 and V is TRBV5-1; D remains unclear. The germline gives CDR1 SGHRS, CDR2 YFSETQ. The CDR3 runs 13 residues. V was clipped by 4 bases and J by 6 bases, with 11 bases between them. The CDR3 region is CASSLRPGNEQFF. CDR3 sequence (DNA): TGCGCCAGCAGCCTCCGACCGGGCAATGAGCAGTTCTTC.

A few counts support this clone. The V gene is TRBV2, the J gene TRBJ2-3; 8 bases line up with TRBD2. V was clipped by 6 bases and J by 6 bases; unmatched bases: 5. This CDR3 has 13 residues. Germline CDR1 SNHLY, CDR2 FYNNEI. CDR3 residues: CASSPGGADTQYF. Here the CDR3 DNA reads TGTGCCAGCAGCCCGGGGGGGGCTGATACGCAGTATTTT.

The chain recombines TRBV9 with TRBJ2-1; 8 nucleotides align to TRBD2. The germline V gene encodes CDR1 SGDLS and CDR2 YYNGEE. J gave up 2 bases and V 0 bases, and 4 bases lay outside the gene matches. This CDR3 is 16 amino acids long. DNA of the CDR3: TGTGCCAGCAGCGTAGCGGGGGGGCTAGCCTACAATGAGCAGTTCTTC. It yields the protein CASSVAGGLAYNEQFF.

The CDR3 bases are TGCGCCAGCAGCCAAGAATGGGGGACAGAGAACTACGAGCAGTACTTC. Its translation is CASSQEWGTENYEQYF. The rearrangement joins TRBV4-1 to TRBJ2-7, with TRBD1 matching over 7 bases. The ends lost 0 bases at V and 3 bases at J; junction bases unmatched: 8. Germline values: CDR1 MGHRA, CDR2 YSYEKL. This CDR3 is 16 amino acids long.

The chain combines TRBV10-3 with TRBJ1-5; tentative D call: TRBD1 (6 bases). Germline assignment: CDR1 ENHRY and CDR2 SYGVKD. The CDR3 totals 14 residues. The V end was cut by 6 bases, the J end by 1 base, with 10 bases between. Written as DNA, the CDR3 is TGTGCCATCAGCCCTGGACAGAGCAATCAGCCCCAGCATTTT. Its translation is CAISPGQSNQPQHF.

Here the CDR3 DNA reads TGTGCCAGCAGCTTGCATTCCGTCGGGGCCTACGAGCAGTACTTC. Residues: CASSLHSVGAYEQYF. The chain carries TRBV5-6 and TRBJ2-7; TRBD2 might be the D (5 bases). The CDR3 extends over 15 amino acids. CDR1 and CDR2 (germline): SGHDT, YYEEEE. The V and J ends lost 1 base and 2 bases respectively, with 13 bases between them.